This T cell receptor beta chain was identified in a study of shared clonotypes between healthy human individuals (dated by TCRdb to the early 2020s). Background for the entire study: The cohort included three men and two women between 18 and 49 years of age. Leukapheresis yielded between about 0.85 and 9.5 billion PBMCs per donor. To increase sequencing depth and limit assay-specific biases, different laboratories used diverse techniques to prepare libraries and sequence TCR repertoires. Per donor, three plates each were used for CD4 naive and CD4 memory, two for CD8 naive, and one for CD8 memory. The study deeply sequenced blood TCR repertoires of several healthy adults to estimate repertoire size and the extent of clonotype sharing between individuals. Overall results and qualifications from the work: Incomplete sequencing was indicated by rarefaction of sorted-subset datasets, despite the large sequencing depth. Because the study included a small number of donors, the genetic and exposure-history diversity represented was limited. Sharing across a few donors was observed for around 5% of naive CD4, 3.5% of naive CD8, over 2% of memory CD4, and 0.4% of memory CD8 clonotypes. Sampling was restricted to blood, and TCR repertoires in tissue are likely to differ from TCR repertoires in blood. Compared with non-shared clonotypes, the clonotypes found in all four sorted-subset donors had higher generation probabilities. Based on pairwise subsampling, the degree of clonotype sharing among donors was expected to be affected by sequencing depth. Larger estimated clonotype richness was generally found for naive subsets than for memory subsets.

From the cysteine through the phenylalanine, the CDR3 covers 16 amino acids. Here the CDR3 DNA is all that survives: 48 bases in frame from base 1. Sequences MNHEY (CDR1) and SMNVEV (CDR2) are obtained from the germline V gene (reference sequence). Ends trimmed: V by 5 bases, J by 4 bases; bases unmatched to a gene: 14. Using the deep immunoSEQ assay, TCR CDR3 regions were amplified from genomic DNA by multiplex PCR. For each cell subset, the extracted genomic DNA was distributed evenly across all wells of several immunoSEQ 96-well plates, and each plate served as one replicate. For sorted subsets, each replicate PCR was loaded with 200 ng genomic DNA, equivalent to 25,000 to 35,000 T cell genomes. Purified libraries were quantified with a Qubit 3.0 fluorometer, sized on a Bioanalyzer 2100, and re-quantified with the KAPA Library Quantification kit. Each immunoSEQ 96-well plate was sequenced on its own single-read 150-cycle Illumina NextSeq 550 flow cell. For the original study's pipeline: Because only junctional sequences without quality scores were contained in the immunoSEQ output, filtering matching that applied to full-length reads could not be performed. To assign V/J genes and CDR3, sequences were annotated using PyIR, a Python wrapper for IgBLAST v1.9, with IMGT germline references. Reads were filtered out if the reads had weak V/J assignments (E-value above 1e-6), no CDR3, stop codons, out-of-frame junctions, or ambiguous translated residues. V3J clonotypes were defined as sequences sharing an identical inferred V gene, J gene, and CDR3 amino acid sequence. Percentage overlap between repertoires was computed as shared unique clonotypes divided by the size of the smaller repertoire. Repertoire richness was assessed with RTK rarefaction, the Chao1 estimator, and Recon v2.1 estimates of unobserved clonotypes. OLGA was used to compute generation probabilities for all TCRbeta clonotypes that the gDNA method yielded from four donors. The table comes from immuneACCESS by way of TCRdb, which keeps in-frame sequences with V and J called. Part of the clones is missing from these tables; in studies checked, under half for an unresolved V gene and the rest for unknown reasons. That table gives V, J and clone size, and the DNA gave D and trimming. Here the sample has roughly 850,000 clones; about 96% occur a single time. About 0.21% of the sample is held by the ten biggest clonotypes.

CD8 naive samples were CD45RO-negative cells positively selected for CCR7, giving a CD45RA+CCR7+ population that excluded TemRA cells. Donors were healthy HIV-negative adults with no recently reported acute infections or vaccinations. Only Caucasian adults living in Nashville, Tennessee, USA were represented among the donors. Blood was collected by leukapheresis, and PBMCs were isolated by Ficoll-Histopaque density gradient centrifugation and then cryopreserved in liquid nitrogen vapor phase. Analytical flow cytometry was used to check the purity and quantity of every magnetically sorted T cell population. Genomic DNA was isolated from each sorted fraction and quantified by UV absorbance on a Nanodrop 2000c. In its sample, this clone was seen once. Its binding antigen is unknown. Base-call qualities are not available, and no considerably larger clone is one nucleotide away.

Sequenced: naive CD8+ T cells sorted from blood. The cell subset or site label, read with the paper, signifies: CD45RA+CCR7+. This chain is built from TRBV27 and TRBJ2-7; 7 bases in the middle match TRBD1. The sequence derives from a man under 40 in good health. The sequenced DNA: TGTGCCAGCAGTCCCAACCCGACAGGGAGTTTTTACGAGCAGTACTTC. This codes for CASSPNPTGSFYEQYF.